What follows is one TCR beta chain and its context. Its antigen is not identified. Per germline, CDR1 SGHAT and CDR2 FQNNGV. The CDR3 consists of 15 residues. Deletions cut 4 bases from V and 5 bases from J, with 14 bases between. This record comes from a study of cytomegalovirus exposure and HLA in healthy donors. Study results and caveats: Rare TCR sequences dominated, though some public TCRs recurred in many donors.

The PCR used 60 Vbeta and 13 Jbeta primers. The repertoire was sequenced with immunoSEQ multiplex PCR; TCRdb's copy has only in-frame clones and lacks some. The data hold over 100,000 clones, with about 72% observed a single time. V gene TRBV11-2 combines with J gene TRBJ1-4; TRBD1 might be the D (5 bases). The receptor was derived from a female donor in good health and CMV-seronegative. Sequenced sample: PBMCs. The CDR3 region has the DNA TGTGCCAGCAGCTCGCTGGGGGAGGGAAATGAAAAACTGTTTTTT. This gives the protein CASSSLGEGNEKLFF.